Below are 5 T cell receptor beta chains sequenced from a single sample in a study of blood T cell repertoires in COVID-19. Sequencing was performed with immunoSEQ multiplex PCR; in TCRdb, only in-frame clones are kept and a portion is missing. Found here are a few hundred thousand clones, around 86% of them singletons; the top ten hold more than 9%. The sequenced sample consisted of peripheral blood. The receptor set was obtained from a man of 80 years or more with acute or convalescent COVID-19.

The chain couples TRBV2 to TRBJ2-1; 11 nucleotides agree with TRBD2. This CDR3 has 14 amino acids. Germline loops: CDR1 SNHLY, CDR2 FYNNEI. With V trimmed by 4 bases and J by 7 bases, 3 bases remained unmatched. The DNA of the CDR3 is TGTGCCAGCAGTGTAGCGGGGGGGTTGAATGAGCAGTTCTTC. Amino acid sequence: CASSVAGGLNEQFF.

The chain carries TRBV19 and TRBJ2-7, with 8 bases fitting TRBD2. The CDR3 runs to 12 residues. V lost 4 bases and J lost 8; bases outside the gene matches: 4. The germline V gene has CDR1 LNHDA and CDR2 SQIVND (reference sequence). As DNA, the CDR3 is TGTGCCAGTAGTACCCGGGGGGGGCAGCAGTACTTC. It specifies CASSTRGGQQYF. Variable domain in full (rest from reference TRBV19 and TRBJ2-7): DGGITQSPKYLFRKEGQNVTLSCEQNLNHDAMYWYRQDPGQGLRLIYYSQIVNDFQKGDIAEGYSVSREKKESFPLTVTSAQKNPTAFYLCASSTRGGQQYFGPGTRLTVT.

The CDR3 protein is CASTLAGNEQYF. CDR3 DNA sequence: TGTGCCAGCACCCTTGCGGGGAACGAGCAGTACTTC. The chain links TRBV12-3 or TRBV12-4 to TRBJ2-7; the D gene is possibly TRBD2 (6 bases). The CDR3 length is 12 residues. Trimming pared 7 bases from V and 5 bases from J, leaving 12 bases between.

This chain connects TRBV28 to TRBJ1-1, with unresolved D. Trimming left V 7 bases short and J 1 base short, with 13 bases between. In germline, CDR1 is MDHEN, CDR2 SYDVKM. The CDR3 length is 14 residues. The CDR3 region has the DNA TGTGCCAGCACCTCTCCCGGGGAGAACACTGAAGCTTTCTTT. Translation: CASTSPGENTEAFF.

V and J are TRBV5-1 and TRBJ2-1; TRBD2 matches 8 bases. Germline CDR1 SGHRS, CDR2 YFSETQ. This CDR3 has 13 amino acids. Trimming cost V 0 bases and J 12 bases; bases outside gene matches: 5. CDR3 bases: TGCGCCAGCAGCTTGGAACCCGGGAGGGGGCAGTTCTTC. Protein sequence: CASSLEPGRGQFF. Looking up the rest from reference TRBV5-1 and TRBJ2-1 gives the full variable domain: KAGVTQTPRYLIKTRGQQVTLSCSPISGHRSVSWYQQTPGQGLQFLFEYFSETQRNKGNFPGRFSGRQFSNSRSEMNVSTLELGDSALYLCASSLEPGRGQFFGPGTRLTVL.